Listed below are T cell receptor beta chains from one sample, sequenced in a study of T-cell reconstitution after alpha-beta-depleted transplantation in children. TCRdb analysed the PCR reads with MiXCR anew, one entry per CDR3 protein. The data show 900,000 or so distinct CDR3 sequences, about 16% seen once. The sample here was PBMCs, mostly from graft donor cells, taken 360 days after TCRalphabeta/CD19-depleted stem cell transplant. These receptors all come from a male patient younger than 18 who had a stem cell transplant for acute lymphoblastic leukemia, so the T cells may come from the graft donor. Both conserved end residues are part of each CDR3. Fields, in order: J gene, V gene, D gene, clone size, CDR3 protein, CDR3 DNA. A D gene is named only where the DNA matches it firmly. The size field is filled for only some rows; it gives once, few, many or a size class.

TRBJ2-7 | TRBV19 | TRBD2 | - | CASSIVAGAYEQYF | TGTGCCAGTAGTATAGTAGCGGGAGCCTACGAGCAGTACTTC
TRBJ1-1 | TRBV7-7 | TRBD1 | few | CASSFRQGASGTEAFF | TGTGCCAGCAGCTTTAGACAGGGGGCGAGTGGGACTGAAGCTTTCTTT
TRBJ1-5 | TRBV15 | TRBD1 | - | CATRRGKGASNQPQHF | TGTGCCACCAGAAGAGGGAAGGGGGCTAGCAATCAGCCCCAGCATTTT
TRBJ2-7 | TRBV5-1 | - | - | CASSLGQENYEQYF | TGCGCCAGCAGCTTGGGACAGGAGAATTACGAGCAGTACTTC
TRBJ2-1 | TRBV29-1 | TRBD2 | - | CSTDWSGMSDEQFF | TGCAGCACTGACTGGAGCGGGATGAGCGATGAGCAGTTCTTC
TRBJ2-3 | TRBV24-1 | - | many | CATSDPDTTDTQYF | TGTGCCACCAGTGATCCGGACACCACAGATACGCAGTATTTT
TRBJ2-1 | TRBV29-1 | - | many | CSVPSGRNYNEQFF | TGCAGCGTTCCCTCGGGACGGAACTACAATGAGCAGTTCTTC
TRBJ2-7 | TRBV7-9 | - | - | CASSHPGVSRGSYEQYF | TGTGCCAGCAGCCACCCGGGGGTTAGTAGGGGCTCCTACGAGCAGTACTTC
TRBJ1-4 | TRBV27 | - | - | CASSLLGDVTNEKLFF | TGTGCCAGCAGTTTATTAGGGGATGTAACTAATGAAAAACTGTTTTTT
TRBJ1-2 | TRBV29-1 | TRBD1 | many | CSVGGDRFYGYTF | TGCAGCGTTGGGGGGGACAGATTCTATGGCTACACCTTC
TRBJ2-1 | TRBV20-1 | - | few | CSATGTHSYNEQFF | TGCAGTGCAACCGGGACTCACTCCTACAATGAGCAGTTCTTC
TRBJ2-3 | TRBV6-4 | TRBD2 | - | CASCLRLAERFGTDTQYF | TGTGCCAGCTGTTTAAGACTAGCGGAAAGGTTCGGAACCGATACGCAGTATTTT
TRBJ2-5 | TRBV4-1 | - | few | CASSQGGFETQYF | TGCGCCAGCAGCCAAGGGGGATTCGAGACCCAGTACTTC
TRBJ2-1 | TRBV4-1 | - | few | CASNRAALSYNEQFF | TGCGCCAGCAACCGAGCGGCCCTCTCCTACAATGAGCAGTTCTTC
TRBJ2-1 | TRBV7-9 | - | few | CASSLGGEKQFF | TGTGCCAGCAGCTTAGGCGGCGAGAAGCAGTTCTTC
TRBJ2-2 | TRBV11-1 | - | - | CASSWVGSTGELFF | TGTGCCAGCAGCTGGGTCGGGAGCACCGGGGAGCTGTTTTTT
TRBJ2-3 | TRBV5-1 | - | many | CASSLSQFGADTQYF | TGCGCCAGCAGCTTGAGTCAATTTGGAGCAGATACGCAGTATTTT
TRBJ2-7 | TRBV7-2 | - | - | CASLPRGDYSYEQYF | TGTGCCAGCCTCCCGCGGGGAGACTACTCCTACGAGCAGTACTTC
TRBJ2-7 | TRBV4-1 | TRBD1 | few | CASSQDVTGTYEQYF | TGCGCCAGCAGCCAAGATGTGACAGGGACCTACGAGCAGTACTTC
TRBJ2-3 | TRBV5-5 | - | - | CASSFGGGGAQYF | TGTGCCAGCAGCTTCGGTGGGGGCGGTGCGCAGTATTTT
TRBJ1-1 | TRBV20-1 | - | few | CSASPIGEREAFF | TGCAGTGCTAGCCCCATTGGAGAACGCGAAGCTTTCTTT
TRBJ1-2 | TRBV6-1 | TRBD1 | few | CASRMDRGPGYTF | TGTGCCAGCAGAATGGACAGGGGGCCTGGCTACACCTTC
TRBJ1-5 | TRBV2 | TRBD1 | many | CASRPTGHSNQPQHF | TGTGCCAGCCGACCGACAGGGCACAGCAATCAGCCCCAGCATTTT
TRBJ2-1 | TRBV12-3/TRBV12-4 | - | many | CASSLGSSGGYNEQFF | TGTGCCAGCAGTTTAGGAAGTAGCGGAGGCTACAATGAGCAGTTCTTC
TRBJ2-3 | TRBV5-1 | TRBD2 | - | CASTTGTSSTDTQYF | TGCGCCAGCACCACTGGGACTAGTAGCACAGATACGCAGTATTTT
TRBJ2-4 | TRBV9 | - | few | CASSVDGGWAKNIQYF | TGTGCCAGCAGCGTCGACGGGGGTTGGGCCAAAAACATTCAGTACTTC
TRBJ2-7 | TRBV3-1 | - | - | CASSLKLVSYEQYF | TGTGCCAGCAGCCTTAAGCTGGTCTCCTACGAGCAGTACTTC